This T cell receptor (beta chain) is from a study of a mutant IDH1 vaccine in newly diagnosed glioma. TCRdb keeps only in-frame clones here, not all; method: immunoSEQ multiplex PCR. The table records 60,000 to 85,000 clones, approximately 85% of them present only once. The J segment lost 4 bases and the V segment lost 3 bases, leaving 14 bases of the junction unmatched. CDR3 length: 19 amino acids. From germline, CDR1 is ENHRY and CDR2 SYGVKD. Documented time point: week 23, last vaccination. The content of each vaccine dose was 300 ug of mutant IDH1 20-mer peptide, and topical imiquimod accompanied it. Note on this clone: What it binds is not known.

The sample consisted of PBMCs, taken from a glioma patient whose treatment included an IDH1 peptide vaccine. The genes are TRBV10-3 and TRBJ2-7, with 14 positions matching TRBD2. The receptor was isolated from a woman between 45 and 65 years old with glioma. In DNA form, the CDR3 reads TGTGCCATCAGTGACGGGACTAGCGGGAGTAAGTTGCGATTGTACGAGCAGTACTTC. Its protein is CAISDGTSGSKLRLYEQYF.